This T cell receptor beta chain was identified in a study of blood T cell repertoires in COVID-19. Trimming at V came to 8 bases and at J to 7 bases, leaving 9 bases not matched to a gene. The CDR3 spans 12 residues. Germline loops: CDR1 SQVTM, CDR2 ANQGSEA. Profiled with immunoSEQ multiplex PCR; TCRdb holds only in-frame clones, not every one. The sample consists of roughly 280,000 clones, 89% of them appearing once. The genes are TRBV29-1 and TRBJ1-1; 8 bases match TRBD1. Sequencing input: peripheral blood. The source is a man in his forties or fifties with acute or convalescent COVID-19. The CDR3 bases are TGCAGCACCCACAGGGGGATGATTGAAGCTTTCTTT. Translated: CSTHRGMIEAFF.